This T cell receptor beta chain came from a study of blood T cells in healthy people across ages. Overall study context: For every two T cells, template switching captured about one barcoded beta molecule.

Points from the study as a whole: Considered underestimates were the diversity estimates obtained from one million T cells. Researchers report that TCR beta diversity correlated strongly with naive T cell percentage.

The use of a sample-barcoded 5' primer and a J-beta primer mix characterized a second PCR of roughly 7 to 11 cycles. One entry per CDR3 protein, called by TCRdb with MiXCR from the 5' RACE reads. Found here are 1.5 million to 2 million distinct CDR3 sequences, 28% of them singletons; the top ten hold about 8%. This clonotype was counted at least ten times. Its antigen remains unknown. PBMCs, at least 7 million per sample, were isolated. The CDR3 runs 13 residues. The ends lost 8 bases at V and 7 bases at J; junction bases unmatched: 6. The germline CDR1 and CDR2 sequences are LGHNA and YSLEER. The receptor comes from a woman in her twenties or thirties in good health. The material sequenced was blood. The chain employs TRBV4-3 and TRBJ2-1; the match to TRBD2 covers 9 bases. CDR3 sequence (DNA): TGCGCCAGCGGGTCTAGCGGGACGAATGAGCAGTTCTTC. This translates into CASGSSGTNEQFF.